The following is a TCR beta chain sequence with its context. Clones were read by immunoSEQ multiplex PCR, and TCRdb kept only the in-frame ones, dropping some. The sample contains around 75,000 clones, roughly 90% of which appear only once. The sample comes from a study of OX40 agonist ivuxolimab in advanced cancers. This clonotype was obtained from an adult with an advanced solid tumor such as melanoma, head and neck, liver or kidney cancer. The source was CD4+ or CD8+ T cells sorted from blood, collected in a trial of the OX40 agonist ivuxolimab.

In DNA form, the CDR3 reads TGTGCCAGCAGCTTTACCAGGGGGGGCGAGCAGTACTTC. Its translation: CASSFTRGGEQYF. The chain recombines TRBV11-2 with TRBJ2-7; D is tentatively TRBD1 or TRBD2 (7 bases each). Germline CDR1 SGHAT, CDR2 FQNNGV. The CDR3 extends over 13 amino acids. Deletions cut 3 bases from V and 6 bases from J, with 12 bases between. Together with reference TRBV11-2 and TRBJ2-7, the CDR3 gives the full variable domain: EAGVAQSPRYKIIEKRQSVAFWCNPISGHATLYWYQQILGQGPKLLIQFQNNGVVDDSQLPKDRFSAERLKGVDSTLKIQPAKLEDSAVYLCASSFTRGGEQYFGPGTRLTVT.